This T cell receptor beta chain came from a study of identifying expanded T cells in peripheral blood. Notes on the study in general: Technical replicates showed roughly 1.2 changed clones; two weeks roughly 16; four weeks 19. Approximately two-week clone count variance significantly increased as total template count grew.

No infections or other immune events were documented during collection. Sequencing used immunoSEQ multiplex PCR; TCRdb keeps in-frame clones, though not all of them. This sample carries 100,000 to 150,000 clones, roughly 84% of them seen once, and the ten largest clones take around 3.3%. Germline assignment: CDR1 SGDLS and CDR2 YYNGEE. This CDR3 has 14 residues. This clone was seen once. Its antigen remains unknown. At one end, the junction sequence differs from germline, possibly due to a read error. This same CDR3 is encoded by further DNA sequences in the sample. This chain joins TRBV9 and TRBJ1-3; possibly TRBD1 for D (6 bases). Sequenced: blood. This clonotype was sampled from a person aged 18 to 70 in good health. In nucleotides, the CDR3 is TGTGCCAGTAGCGGACAGTTACTTGGAAACACCATATATTTT. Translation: CASSGQLLGNTIYF. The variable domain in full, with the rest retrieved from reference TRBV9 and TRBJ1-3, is DSGVTQTPKHLITATGQRVTLRCSPRSGDLSVYWYQQSLDQGLQFLIQYYNGEERAKGNILERFSAQQFPDLHSELNLSSLELGDSALYFCASSGQLLGNTIYFGEGSWLTVV.